This T cell receptor beta chain was captured in a study of Ad26.COV2.S vaccination and SARS-CoV-2 variants. Across the study: Donor had been placed in the Ad26.COV2.S arm of the COV1001 trial. Intramuscular Ad26.COV2.S doses were given once or twice, 56 days apart. Study-level results: CD8+ and CD4+ T cells specific for spike reportedly responded with substantial breadth after vaccination.

Using immunoSEQ multiplex PCR, the repertoire was profiled, and TCRdb retains in-frame clones only, with some absent. The data contain about 400,000 clones, roughly 90% of them singletons. This clone has a single count. Antigen: not known. Described treatment: 19 received Ad26.COV2.S at low or high dose, single or two shots; about 5 received placebo; per-sample allocation not given. Samples analyzed were those drawn on day 63 after the first vaccine or placebo injection. The CDR3 covers 14 residues. Trimming cost V 6 bases and J 5 bases, with 16 bases left between them. Germline-derived CDR1 and CDR2 are MDHEN and SYDVKM.

The sample in question was peripheral blood, obtained in a trial of Ad26.COV2.S vaccine versus placebo. This sequence originates from a person between 18 and 59 years old who received the Ad26.COV2.S COVID-19 vaccine or a placebo. This chain links TRBV28 with TRBJ2-5, with a possible D match to TRBD1 (5 bases). The CDR3 DNA follows: TGTGCCAGCAGCCCTTTTGGAAAGGGGGAGACCCAGTACTTC. This encodes CASSPFGKGETQYF.